The 14 T cell receptor beta chains below come from one sample, sequenced in a study of T-cell reconstitution after alpha-beta-depleted transplantation in children. This sample's TCRbeta library carried unique molecular identifier barcodes. Via MiXCR, TCRdb re-called the PCR reads, giving one row per CDR3 protein. The sample includes under 450,000 distinct CDR3 sequences, about an eighth of them seen just once. This sample comprised PBMCs, obtained from the stem cell graft. These receptors all come from a human donor who donated a stem cell graft to a child with Fanconi anemia.

This sequence joins TRBV2 and TRBJ2-3; unclear D gene. The CDR3 covers 11 residues. Per germline, CDR1 SNHLY and CDR2 FYNNEI. V was pared by 7 bases and J by 3 bases, with 5 bases between. As DNA, the CDR3 is TGTGCCAGCACCGTTACAGATACGCAGTATTTT. Its protein is CASTVTDTQYF.

This clonotype was observed at least ten times. This chain connects TRBV12-3 or TRBV12-4 to TRBJ1-1; D might be TRBD1 (5 bases). Deletions cut 5 bases from V and 3 bases from J, with 7 bases between. The CDR3 runs 12 residues. This CDR3 is CASSRGDTEAFF. The CDR3 coding sequence is TGTGCCAGCAGTAGGGGAGACACTGAAGCTTTCTTT.

This clonotype has ten or more counts. This rearrangement joins TRBV12-3 or TRBV12-4 to TRBJ2-7; no firm D call. Trimming shortened V by 5 bases and J by 1 base, and 6 bases separated the two germline ends. CDR3 size: 12 residues. The CDR3 loop reads CASSRRSYEQYF. Here the CDR3 DNA reads TGTGCCAGCAGTCGAAGGTCCTACGAGCAGTACTTC.

This clonotype was seen a handful of times. The rearrangement links TRBV5-5 to TRBJ2-5; D might be TRBD1 or TRBD2, each matching 6 bases. V was shortened by 0 bases and J by 5 bases, with 11 bases between the two germline ends. Germline V gene data show CDR1 as SGHKS and CDR2 as YYEKEE (reference sequence). The length of the CDR3 is 14 residues. For the CDR3, the DNA is TGTGCCAGCAGCTTGGATGTGGGGGGCGAGACCCAGTACTTC. It translates to CASSLDVGGETQYF.

This chain uses TRBV2 with TRBJ1-2; unclear D gene. This CDR3 has 11 amino acids. Trimming pared 7 bases from V and 3 bases from J, leaving 6 bases between. CDR1 and CDR2 from the germline V gene are SNHLY and FYNNEI. The CDR3 DNA follows: TGTGCCAGCAATAGGTACTATGGCTACACCTTC. Translating it yields CASNRYYGYTF.

The rearrangement uses TRBV18 and TRBJ1-1, with 12 bases fitting TRBD1. The V and J ends lost 6 bases and 0 bases, in that order; junction bases with no gene match: 17. The CDR3 totals 20 residues. The germline gives CDR1 KGHSH, CDR2 LQKENI. The DNA of the CDR3 is TGTGCCAGCTCCCGCCGGGACAGGGGGCAGAGTCCTTTTATGAACACTGAAGCTTTCTTT. This sequence encodes CASSRRDRGQSPFMNTEAFF.

This clonotype has more than one count but fewer than ten. This chain connects TRBV12-3 or TRBV12-4 to TRBJ1-6; TRBD1 might be the D (5 bases). CDR3 length: 13 residues. V was cut by 5 bases and J by 5 bases, with 7 bases left in between. DNA of the CDR3: TGTGCCAGCAGTAGGGGAGATAATTCACCCCTCCACTTT. This translates into CASSRGDNSPLHF.

Many counts were recorded for this clonotype. The rearrangement links TRBV2 to TRBJ2-3; 7 bases are shared with TRBD1. The CDR3 totals 13 residues. V dropped 8 bases and J dropped 3; count of bases not matched to a gene: 5. CDR1 and CDR2 from the germline V gene are SNHLY and FYNNEI. For the CDR3, the DNA is TGTGCCAGCGAGGGACAGCTTACAGATACGCAGTATTTT. It translates to CASEGQLTDTQYF.

In its sample, this clonotype was seen a few times. The CDR3 DNA follows: TGTGCCGGATCCAGGGATACTGAAGCTTTCTTT. It specifies CAGSRDTEAFF. The V and J genes are TRBV7-8 and TRBJ1-1, with D possibly TRBD1 on 5 matching bases. Trimming shortened V by 11 bases and J by 5 bases, and 12 bases separated the two germline ends. The CDR3 loop spans 11 amino acids. Germline V gene sequence: CDR1 SGHVS, CDR2 FQNEAQ. The whole variable domain, remainder taken from reference TRBV7-8 and TRBJ1-1, is GAGVSQSPRYKVAKRGQDVALRCDPISGHVSLFWYQQALGQGPEFLTYFQNEAQLDKSGLPSDRFFAERPEGSVSTLKIQRTQQEDSAVYLCAGSRDTEAFFGQGTRLTVV.

This rearrangement joins TRBV6-4 to TRBJ1-1; 9 positions agree with TRBD1. The CDR3 has 12 residues. The ends lost 3 bases at V and 9 bases at J; junction bases unmatched: 2. Germline CDR1 is MRHNA and CDR2 is SNTAGT. The DNA for the CDR3 is TGTGCCAGCAGTGATGGGACAGGGCAAGCTTTCTTT. This codes for CASSDGTGQAFF.

This clonotype was recorded at least ten times. The chain combines TRBV5-1 with TRBJ1-1; D gene ambiguous. This CDR3 has 13 residues. V lost 4 bases and J 1 base, leaving 8 bases between the germline ends. Germline lookup yields CDR1 SGHRS and CDR2 YFSETQ. CDR3 sequence reads: CASSHTRNTEAFF. DNA of the CDR3: TGCGCCAGCAGCCACACTAGGAACACTGAAGCTTTCTTT.

The chain has TRBV29-1 and TRBJ1-4; D ambiguous. With 6 bases removed from V and 0 bases from J, the gap between germline ends came to 11 bases. Germline V gene lookup returns CDR1 SQVTM and CDR2 ANQGSEA. The CDR3 consists of 14 residues. CDR3 sequence reads: CSVLSGATNEKLFF. CDR3 DNA: TGCAGCGTCCTGAGCGGGGCAACTAATGAAAAACTGTTTTTT.

The chain joins TRBV5-1 to TRBJ2-1, with D perhaps matching TRBD1 or TRBD2 (5 bases each). V shed 4 bases and J shed 5 bases, with 13 bases lying between them. This CDR3 contains 14 residues. CDR1 SGHRS and CDR2 YFSETQ come from the germline V gene. As DNA, the CDR3 is TGCGCCAGCAGCGACCCTGGGACGGACAATGAGCAGTTCTTC. Amino acid sequence: CASSDPGTDNEQFF.

This clonotype was observed a few times. The CDR3, as DNA: TGCGCCAGCAGCCAAGTCGCTGGACAGCCAGGGGATTCACCCCTCCACTTT. Translated, it gives CASSQVAGQPGDSPLHF. The rearrangement links TRBV4-3 to TRBJ1-6, with a possible D match to TRBD1 (6 bases). V gave up 1 base and J gave up 8 bases, with 18 bases separating them. This CDR3 region has 17 residues. Germline lookup yields CDR1 LGHNA and CDR2 YSLEER.